This T cell receptor (beta chain) is drawn from a study of blood T cells in healthy people across ages. PCR was performed a second time for roughly 7 to 12 cycles using a sample-barcoded 5' primer and a J-beta primer mix. One entry per CDR3 protein results from TCRdb running MiXCR on the 5' RACE reads. This sample has 730,000 or so distinct CDR3 sequences, with roughly 41% found just once. As to this clonotype: Its matching antigen is unknown.

Whole-study results and caveats: Shifts in expanded clonotypes may have been confounded by donor CMV status, which was unknown. The diversity estimates, figures obtained from one million T cells, were considered underestimates.

CDR1 is LGHDT, CDR2 YNNKEL, per germline (reference sequence). The CDR3 sequence is 11 residues long. The V gene lost 8 bases and the J gene lost 7 bases, with 12 bases spanning the gap. The receptor was isolated from a man older than 75 in good health. The gene calls are TRBV3-1 and TRBJ2-7; D not certain. Sequenced sample: blood. The CDR3 sequence: CASCIGSEQYF. The CDR3 DNA follows: TGTGCCAGCTGTATCGGTTCTGAGCAGTACTTC.